This T cell receptor (beta chain) stems from a study of T cell responses to AZD1222 COVID-19 vaccine. The repertoire was sequenced with immunoSEQ multiplex PCR; TCRdb's copy has only in-frame clones and lacks some. Of approximately 180,000 clones in the sample, more than 80% were seen once. Notes on the study in general: CD4 TCRs covered the whole spike, strongest at regions 160-218 and 743-854.

As regards this clone: Its antigen is unidentified.

CDR1 is SGHNT, CDR2 YYREEE, per germline (reference sequence). The CDR3 runs to 16 residues. V was pared by 0 bases and J by 4 bases, with 16 bases between. The chain combines TRBV5-4 with TRBJ2-5, with D possibly TRBD2 on 5 matching bases. The clonotype originates from an adult in good health. The sample consisted of peripheral blood, taken on day 0 of AZD1222 vaccination. The CDR3 spells CASSLDGVAIAETQYF. CDR3 DNA: TGTGCCAGCAGCTTGGACGGGGTCGCCATTGCAGAGACCCAGTACTTC. Complete variable domain (other parts from reference TRBV5-4 and TRBJ2-5): ETGVTQSPTHLIKTRGQQVTLRCSSQSGHNTVSWYQQALGQGPQFIFQYYREEENGRGNFPPRFSGLQFPNYSSELNVNALELDDSALYLCASSLDGVAIAETQYFGPGTRLLVL.